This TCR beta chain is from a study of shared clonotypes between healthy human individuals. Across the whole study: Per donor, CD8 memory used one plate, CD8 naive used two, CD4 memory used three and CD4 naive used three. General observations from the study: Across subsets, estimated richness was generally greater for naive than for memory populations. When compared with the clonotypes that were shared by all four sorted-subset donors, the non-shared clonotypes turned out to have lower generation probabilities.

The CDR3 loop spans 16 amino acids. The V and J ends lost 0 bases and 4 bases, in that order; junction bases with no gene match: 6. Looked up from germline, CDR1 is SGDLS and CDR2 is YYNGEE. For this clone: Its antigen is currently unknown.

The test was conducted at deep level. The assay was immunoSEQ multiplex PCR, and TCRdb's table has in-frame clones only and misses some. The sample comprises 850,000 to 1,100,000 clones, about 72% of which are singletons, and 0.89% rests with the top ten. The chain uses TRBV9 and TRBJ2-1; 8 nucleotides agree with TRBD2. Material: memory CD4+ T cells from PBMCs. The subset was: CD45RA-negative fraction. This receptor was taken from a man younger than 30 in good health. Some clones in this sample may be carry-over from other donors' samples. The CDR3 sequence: CASSVAGTGGYNEQFF. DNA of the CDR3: TGTGCCAGCAGCGTAGCGGGGACGGGAGGGTACAATGAGCAGTTCTTC.